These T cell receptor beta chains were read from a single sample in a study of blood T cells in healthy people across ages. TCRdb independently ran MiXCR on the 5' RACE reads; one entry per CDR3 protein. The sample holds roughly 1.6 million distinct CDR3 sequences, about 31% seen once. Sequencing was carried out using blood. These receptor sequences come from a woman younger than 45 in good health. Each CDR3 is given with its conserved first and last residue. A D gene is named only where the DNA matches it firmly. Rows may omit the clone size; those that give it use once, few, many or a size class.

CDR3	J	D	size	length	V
CASSWDREAYEQYF	TRBJ2-7	TRBD1	few	14	TRBV4-1
CASSEVSEGPQHF	TRBJ1-5	NA	NA	13	TRBV10-2
CASSPGTSGGNTDTQYF	TRBJ2-3	TRBD2	NA	17	TRBV7-9
CSARLAADTQYF	TRBJ2-3	NA	NA	12	TRBV20-1
CASSSASAHEQYF	TRBJ2-7	NA	NA	13	TRBV28
CASSSWAAGNTEAFF	TRBJ1-1	NA	once	15	TRBV5-1
CATLGTGRNYGYTF	TRBJ1-2	TRBD1	NA	14	TRBV11-2
CASIPFKQNTEAFF	TRBJ1-1	NA	few	14	TRBV2
CASRRGQYSNQPQHF	TRBJ1-5	NA	NA	15	TRBV28
CASGNGPSYEQYF	TRBJ2-7	NA	NA	13	TRBV6-5
CASSLVSMKTDTQYF	TRBJ2-3	NA	few	15	TRBV5-1
CASSATLLTYNEQFF	TRBJ2-1	NA	NA	15	TRBV6-1
CIARDVGRSFVFTF	TRBJ1-2	NA	NA	14	TRBV20-1
CASSVESYTEAFF	TRBJ1-1	NA	NA	13	TRBV9
CASSPGQGTYNEQFF	TRBJ2-1	TRBD1	many	15	TRBV13
CASTEPGSGANVLTF	TRBJ2-6	NA	NA	15	TRBV5-6
CSARQRGGRETQYF	TRBJ2-5	TRBD2	NA	14	TRBV20-1
CSARVVAADTQYF	TRBJ2-3	NA	few	13	TRBV20-1
CASSRGDFLGTEAFF	TRBJ1-1	NA	NA	15	TRBV5-8
CASSPFRDTDTQYF	TRBJ2-3	NA	NA	14	TRBV6-6
CASSQTPSGPDTQYF	TRBJ2-3	NA	NA	15	TRBV4-2
CASSPRPGAGDTQYF	TRBJ2-3	NA	few	15	TRBV7-3
CSAKGTDFLNYGYTF	TRBJ1-2	TRBD1	few	15	TRBV20-1
CATSSGYLDTQYF	TRBJ2-3	NA	few	13	TRBV24-1
CASSPRAGFYEQYF	TRBJ2-7	NA	NA	14	TRBV4-1
CASSARSGGSETQYF	TRBJ2-5	TRBD2	NA	15	TRBV2
CASSSLRGRVSYNEQFF	TRBJ2-1	TRBD2	few	17	TRBV11-2
CASSLGGGGPGNEQYF	TRBJ2-7	NA	NA	16	TRBV7-2
CASSQAGPKNIQYF	TRBJ2-4	NA	NA	14	TRBV4-2
CAISELGTGFSGYTF	TRBJ1-2	NA	many	15	TRBV10-3
CASGIGTAAQETQYF	TRBJ2-5	NA	few	15	TRBV7-2
CASSVGRSDEQFF	TRBJ2-1	NA	NA	13	TRBV9
CASSFLVIAGGNEQFF	TRBJ2-1	TRBD2	NA	16	TRBV7-3